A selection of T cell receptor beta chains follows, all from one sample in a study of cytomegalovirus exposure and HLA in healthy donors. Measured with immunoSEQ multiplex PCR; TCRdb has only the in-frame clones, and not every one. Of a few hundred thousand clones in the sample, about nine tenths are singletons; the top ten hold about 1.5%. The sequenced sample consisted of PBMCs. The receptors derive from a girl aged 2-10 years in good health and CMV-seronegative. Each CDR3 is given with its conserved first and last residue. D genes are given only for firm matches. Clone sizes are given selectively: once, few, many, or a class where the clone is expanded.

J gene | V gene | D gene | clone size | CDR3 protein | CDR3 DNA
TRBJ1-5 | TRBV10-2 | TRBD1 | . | CASSEGTGVSNQPQHF | TGCGCCAGCAGTGAGGGGACAGGGGTAAGCAATCAGCCCCAGCATTTT
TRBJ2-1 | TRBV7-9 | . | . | CASSRGSYNEQFF | TGTGCCAGCAGCCGCGGGTCTTACAATGAGCAGTTCTTC
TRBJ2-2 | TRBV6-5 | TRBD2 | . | CASSYSGGRVTGELFF | TGTGCCAGCAGTTACTCGGGCGGGAGAGTCACCGGGGAGCTGTTTTTT
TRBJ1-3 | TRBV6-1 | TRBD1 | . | CASKDQGTGGNTIYF | TGTGCCAGCAAGGACCAAGGGACAGGCGGAAACACCATATATTTT
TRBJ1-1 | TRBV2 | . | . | CAREGKTPKNTEAFF | TGTGCCAGGGAGGGGAAAACACCGAAGAACACTGAAGCTTTCTTT
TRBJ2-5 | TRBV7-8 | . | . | CASSPLIEAKTQYF | TGTGCCAGCAGCCCCCTAATAGAAGCCAAGACCCAGTACTTC
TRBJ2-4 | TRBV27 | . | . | CASSSLRQGMNIQYF | TGTGCCAGCAGCTCTCTTCGGCAGGGTATGAACATTCAGTACTTC
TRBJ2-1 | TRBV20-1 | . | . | CSAPLSHEQFF | TGCAGTGCCCCACTCTCCCATGAGCAGTTCTTC
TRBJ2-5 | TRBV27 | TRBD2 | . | CASSPGTSGGGETQYF | TGTGCCAGCAGTCCCGGGACTAGCGGCGGAGGGGAGACCCAGTACTTC
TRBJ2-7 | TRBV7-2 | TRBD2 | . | CASSASGGAIGGEQYF | TGTGCCAGCAGCGCTAGCGGGGGGGCCATCGGTGGCGAGCAGTACTTC
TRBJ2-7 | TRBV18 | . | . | CASSATHGPSYEQYF | TGTGCCAGCTCAGCGACCCATGGGCCCTCCTACGAGCAGTACTTC
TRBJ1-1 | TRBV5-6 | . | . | CASSLGQANTEAFF | TGTGCCAGCAGCTTGGGACAGGCGAACACTGAAGCTTTCTTT
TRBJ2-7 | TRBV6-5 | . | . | CASSIGLRDYEQYF | TGTGCCAGCAGCATAGGGCTTCGGGACTACGAGCAGTACTTC
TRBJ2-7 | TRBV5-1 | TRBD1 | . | CASSYGTAYEQYF | TGCGCCAGCAGCTATGGGACAGCCTACGAGCAGTACTTC
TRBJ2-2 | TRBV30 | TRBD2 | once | CAWKLAPWNTGELFF | TGTGCCTGGAAACTAGCGCCCTGGAACACCGGGGAGCTGTTTTTT
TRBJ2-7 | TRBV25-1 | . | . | CASSPNYEQYF | TGTGCCAGCAGTCCTAACTACGAGCAGTACTTC
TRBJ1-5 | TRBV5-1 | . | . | CASSLGGGQPQHF | TGCGCCAGCAGCCTGGGAGGGGGTCAGCCCCAGCATTTT
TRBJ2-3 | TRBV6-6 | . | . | CASRSLETDTQYF | TGTGCCAGCAGGTCCTTGGAGACAGATACGCAGTATTTT
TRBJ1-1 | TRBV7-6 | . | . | CASSSLLGGAFF | TGTGCCAGCAGTTCCCTGCTCGGTGGAGCTTTCTTT
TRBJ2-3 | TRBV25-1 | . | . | CASSESQTASTDTQYF | TGTGCCAGCAGCGAGAGCCAGACAGCCTCCACAGATACGCAGTATTTT
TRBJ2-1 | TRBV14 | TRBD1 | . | CASSQERTGRVDEQFF | TGTGCCAGCAGCCAAGAGCGGACAGGGCGAGTCGATGAGCAGTTCTTC
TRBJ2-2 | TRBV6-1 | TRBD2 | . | CASTTSGNTGELFF | TGTGCCAGCACAACTAGCGGAAACACCGGGGAGCTGTTTTTT
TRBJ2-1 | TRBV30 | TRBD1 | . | CAWSVKYGTGRRGEQFF | TGTGCCTGGAGTGTAAAGTATGGGACAGGGAGAAGGGGTGAGCAGTTCTTC
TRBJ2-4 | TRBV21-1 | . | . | CARYRDRVLAKNIQYF | TGTGCCAGGTACCGGGACAGGGTCCTAGCCAAAAACATTCAGTACTTC
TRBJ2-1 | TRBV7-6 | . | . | CASSLGPGYNEQFF | TGTGCCAGCAGCTTAGGACCGGGGTACAATGAGCAGTTCTTC
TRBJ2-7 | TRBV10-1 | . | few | CASSGTRSYEQYF | TGCGCCAGCAGTGGAACCAGATCCTACGAGCAGTACTTC
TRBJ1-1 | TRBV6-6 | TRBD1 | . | CASSYPRDRGPDEAFF | TGTGCCAGCAGTTACCCCCGGGACAGGGGGCCAGATGAAGCTTTCTTT
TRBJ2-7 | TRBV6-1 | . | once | CASNTAGGEQYF | TGTGCCAGCAACACGGCAGGGGGGGAGCAGTACTTC
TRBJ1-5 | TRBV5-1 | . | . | CASSPGANQPQHF | TGCGCCAGCAGCCCAGGGGCCAATCAGCCCCAGCATTTT
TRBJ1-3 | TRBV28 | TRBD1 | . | CASSSFRTGVGNTIYF | TGTGCCAGCAGCTCCTTTAGGACAGGGGTCGGAAACACCATATATTTT
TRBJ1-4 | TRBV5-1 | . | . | CASSLAGAPNEKLFF | TGCGCCAGCAGCTTGGCAGGGGCCCCTAATGAAAAACTGTTTTTT
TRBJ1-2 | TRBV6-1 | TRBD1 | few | CASSEAGTGGAYGYTF | TGTGCCAGCAGTGAAGCCGGGACAGGGGGCGCCTATGGCTACACCTTC
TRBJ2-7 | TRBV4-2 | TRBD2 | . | CASSHPGLATYEQYF | TGTGCCAGCAGCCACCCGGGACTAGCGACCTACGAGCAGTACTTC
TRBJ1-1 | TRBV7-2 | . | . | CASSLPGTLNTEAFF | TGTGCCAGCAGCTTACCAGGGACATTGAACACTGAAGCTTTCTTT
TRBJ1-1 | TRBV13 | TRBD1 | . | CASSPDRGPNTEAFF | TGTGCCAGCAGCCCGGACAGGGGCCCTAACACTGAAGCTTTCTTT
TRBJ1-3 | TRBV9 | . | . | CASSVDGRGKGNTIYF | TGTGCCAGCAGCGTAGATGGTAGAGGAAAAGGAAACACCATATATTTT
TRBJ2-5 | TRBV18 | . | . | CASSPRKKTGSDQETQYF | TGTGCCAGCTCACCACGAAAAAAAACAGGGTCGGACCAAGAGACCCAGTACTTC
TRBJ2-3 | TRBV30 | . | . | CAWSVQDTDTQYF | TGTGCCTGGAGTGTACAGGACACAGATACGCAGTATTTT
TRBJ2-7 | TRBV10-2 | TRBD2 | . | CASSASDSGRFNEQYF | TGCGCCAGCAGCGCCAGCGATAGCGGGAGATTCAACGAGCAGTACTTC
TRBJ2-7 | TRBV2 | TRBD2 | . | CASSDWLAGVEQYF | TGTGCCAGCAGTGACTGGCTAGCGGGGGTTGAGCAGTACTTC
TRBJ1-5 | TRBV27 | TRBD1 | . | CASSRQGANQPQHF | TGTGCCAGCAGTCGGCAGGGGGCTAATCAGCCCCAGCATTTT
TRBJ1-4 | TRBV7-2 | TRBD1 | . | CASTTDRGEKLFF | TGTGCCAGCACCACTGACAGGGGTGAAAAACTGTTTTTT
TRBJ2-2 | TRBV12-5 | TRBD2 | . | CASGLGLAGGPHGELFF | TGTGCTAGTGGTTTGGGACTAGCGGGGGGGCCGCACGGGGAGCTGTTTTTT
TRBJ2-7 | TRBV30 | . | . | CAWSSRSSEQYF | TGTGCCTGGAGTAGTCGGAGTTCCGAGCAGTACTTC
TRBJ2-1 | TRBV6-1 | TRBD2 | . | CASSEAQSGGSSYNEQFF | TGTGCCAGCAGTGAAGCCCAAAGCGGGGGGAGCTCCTACAATGAGCAGTTCTTC
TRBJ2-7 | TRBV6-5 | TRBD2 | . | CASTAGTSVYYEQYF | TGTGCCAGCACTGCGGGGACTAGCGTATACTACGAGCAGTACTTC
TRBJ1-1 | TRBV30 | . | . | CAWSAPSIGTEAFF | TGTGCCTGGAGTGCCCCCTCAATCGGCACTGAAGCTTTCTTT
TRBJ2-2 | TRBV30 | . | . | CAWSRQAAGWGELFF | TGTGCCTGGAGCAGACAGGCGGCAGGGTGGGGGGAGCTGTTTTTT
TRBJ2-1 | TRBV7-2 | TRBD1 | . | CASSRGQGAHNEQFF | TGTGCCAGCAGCCGCGGACAGGGGGCTCACAATGAGCAGTTCTTC
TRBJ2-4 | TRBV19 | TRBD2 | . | CASSIKAGEGIQYF | TGTGCCAGTAGTATCAAAGCGGGAGAGGGTATTCAGTACTTC
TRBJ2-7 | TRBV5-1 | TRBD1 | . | CASSWVAPGQGARHEQYF | TGCGCCAGCAGCTGGGTGGCCCCGGGACAGGGGGCGCGCCACGAGCAGTACTTC
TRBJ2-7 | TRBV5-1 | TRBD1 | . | CASSPPYQGATGREQYF | TGCGCCAGCAGTCCACCCTATCAGGGGGCCACCGGTCGGGAGCAGTACTTC
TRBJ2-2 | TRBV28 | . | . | CASSLGVNGELFF | TGTGCCAGCAGTTTAGGAGTAAACGGGGAGCTGTTTTTT
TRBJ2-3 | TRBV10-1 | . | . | CASNPHRSRADTQYF | TGCGCCAGCAATCCCCATCGGTCCAGGGCGGATACGCAGTATTTT
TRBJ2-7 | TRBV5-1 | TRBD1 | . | CASSRGQLYEQYF | TGCGCCAGCAGCAGGGGACAGCTTTACGAGCAGTACTTC